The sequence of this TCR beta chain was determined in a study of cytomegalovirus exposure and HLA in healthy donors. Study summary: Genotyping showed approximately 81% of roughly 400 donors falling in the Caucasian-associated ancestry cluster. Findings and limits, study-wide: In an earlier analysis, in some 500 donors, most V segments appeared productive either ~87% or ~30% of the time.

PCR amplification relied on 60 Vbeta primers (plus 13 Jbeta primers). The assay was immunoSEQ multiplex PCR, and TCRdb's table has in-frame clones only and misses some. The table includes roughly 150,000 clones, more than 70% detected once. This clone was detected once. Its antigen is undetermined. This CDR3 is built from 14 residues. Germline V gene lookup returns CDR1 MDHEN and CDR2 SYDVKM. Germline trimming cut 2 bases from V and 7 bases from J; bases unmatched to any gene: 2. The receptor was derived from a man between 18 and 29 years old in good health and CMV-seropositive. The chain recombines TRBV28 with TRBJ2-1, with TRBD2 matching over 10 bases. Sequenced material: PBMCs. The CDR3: CASSLELAGNEQFF. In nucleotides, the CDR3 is TGTGCCAGCAGTTTAGAACTAGCGGGAAATGAGCAGTTCTTC.